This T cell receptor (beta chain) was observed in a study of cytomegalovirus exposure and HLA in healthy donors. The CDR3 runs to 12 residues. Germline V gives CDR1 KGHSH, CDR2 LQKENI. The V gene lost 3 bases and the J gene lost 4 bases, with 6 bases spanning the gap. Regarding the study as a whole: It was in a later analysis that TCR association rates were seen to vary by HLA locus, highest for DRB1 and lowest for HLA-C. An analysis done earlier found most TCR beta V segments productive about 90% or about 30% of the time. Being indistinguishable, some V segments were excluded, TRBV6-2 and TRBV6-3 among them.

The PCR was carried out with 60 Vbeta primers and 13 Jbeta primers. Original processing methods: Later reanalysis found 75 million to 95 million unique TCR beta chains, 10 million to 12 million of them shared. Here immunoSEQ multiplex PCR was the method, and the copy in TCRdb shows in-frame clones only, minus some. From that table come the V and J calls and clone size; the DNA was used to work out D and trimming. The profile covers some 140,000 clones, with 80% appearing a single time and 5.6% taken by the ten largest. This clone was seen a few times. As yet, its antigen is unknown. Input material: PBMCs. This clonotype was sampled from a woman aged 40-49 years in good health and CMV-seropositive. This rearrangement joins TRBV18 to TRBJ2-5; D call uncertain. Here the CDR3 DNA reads TGTGCCAGCTCACCGGCAGGAGAGACCCAGTACTTC. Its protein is CASSPAGETQYF.